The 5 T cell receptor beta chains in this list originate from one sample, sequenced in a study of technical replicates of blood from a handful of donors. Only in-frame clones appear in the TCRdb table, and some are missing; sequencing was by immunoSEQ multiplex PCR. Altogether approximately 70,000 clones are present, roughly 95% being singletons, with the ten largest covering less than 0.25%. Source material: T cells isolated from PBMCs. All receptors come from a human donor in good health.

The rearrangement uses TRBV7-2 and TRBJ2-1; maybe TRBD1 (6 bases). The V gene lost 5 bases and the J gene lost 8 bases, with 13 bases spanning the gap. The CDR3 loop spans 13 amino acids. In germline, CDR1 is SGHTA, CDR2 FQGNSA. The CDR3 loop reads CASSVRAGDEQFF. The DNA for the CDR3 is TGTGCCAGCAGCGTTAGAGCAGGGGATGAGCAGTTCTTC.

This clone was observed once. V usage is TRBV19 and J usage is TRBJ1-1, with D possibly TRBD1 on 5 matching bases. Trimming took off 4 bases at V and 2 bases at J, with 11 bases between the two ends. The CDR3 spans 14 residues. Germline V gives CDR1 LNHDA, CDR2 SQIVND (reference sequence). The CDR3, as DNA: TGTGCCAGTAGTAGTAGACAGTCAAACACTGAAGCTTTCTTT. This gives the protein CASSSRQSNTEAFF. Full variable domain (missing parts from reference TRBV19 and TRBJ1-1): DGGITQSPKYLFRKEGQNVTLSCEQNLNHDAMYWYRQDPGQGLRLIYYSQIVNDFQKGDIAEGYSVSREKKESFPLTVTSAQKNPTAFYLCASSSRQSNTEAFFGQGTRLTVV.

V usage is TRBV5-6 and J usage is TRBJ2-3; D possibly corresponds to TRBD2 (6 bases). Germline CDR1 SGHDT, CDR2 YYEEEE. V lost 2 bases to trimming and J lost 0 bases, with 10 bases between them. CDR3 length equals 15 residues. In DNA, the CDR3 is TGTGCCAGCAGCTTACTAGCAGCTAGCACAGATACGCAGTATTTT. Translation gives CASSLLAASTDTQYF.

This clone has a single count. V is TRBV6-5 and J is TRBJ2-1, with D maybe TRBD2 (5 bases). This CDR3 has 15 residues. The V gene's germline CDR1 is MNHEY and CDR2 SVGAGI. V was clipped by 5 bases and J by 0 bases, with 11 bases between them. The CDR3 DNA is TGTGCCAGCAGTACCGACGGGAACTCCTACAATGAGCAGTTCTTC. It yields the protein CASSTDGNSYNEQFF.

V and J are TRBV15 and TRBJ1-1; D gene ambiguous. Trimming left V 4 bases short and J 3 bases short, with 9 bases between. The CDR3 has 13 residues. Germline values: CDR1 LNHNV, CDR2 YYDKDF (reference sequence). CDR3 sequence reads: CATSKDLYTEAFF. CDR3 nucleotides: TGTGCCACCAGCAAAGATCTTTACACTGAAGCTTTCTTT. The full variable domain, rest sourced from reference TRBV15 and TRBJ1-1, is DAMVIQNPRYQVTQFGKPVTLSCSQTLNHNVMYWYQQKSSQAPKLLFHYYDKDFNNEADTPDNFQSRRPNTSFCFLDIRSPGLGDTAMYLCATSKDLYTEAFFGQGTRLTVV.